These T cell receptor beta chains were read from a single sample in a study of blood T cells in healthy people across ages. TCRdb called the 5' RACE reads again in MiXCR, with one record for every CDR3 protein. The data contain about 1.6 million distinct CDR3 sequences, 34% of them singletons. The sequenced material came from blood. All receptors come from a woman in her 30s in good health. The CDR3 runs from the conserved cysteine through the conserved F or W. Each record gives: clone size, J gene, D gene, V gene, CDR3 DNA, CDR3 protein. The D gene is left open where the match is weak. Some rows mark clone size as missing; the rest say once, few, many or name a class of expanded clone.

>-|TRBJ1-2|-|TRBV3-1
TGTGCCAGCAGCCAGATAGGAACTGGCTACACCTTC
CASSQIGTGYTF
>few|TRBJ2-7|-|TRBV20-1
TGCAGTCCATTCAAGGACTTAAACTCGCCAGTCTACGAGCAGTACTTC
CSPFKDLNSPVYEQYF
>few|TRBJ2-1|TRBD1|TRBV11-2
TGTGCCAGCAGCCCCGAACGGACAGGGGAACAGTTCTTC
CASSPERTGEQFF
>few|TRBJ2-5|-|TRBV5-1
TGCGCCAGCAGCTTCAACACGGCTCAAGAGACCCAGTACTTC
CASSFNTAQETQYF
>few|TRBJ2-6|TRBD1|TRBV7-9
TGTGCCAGCAGCCTCTGGACAGGGCGGGCTGGGGCCAACGTCCTGACTTTC
CASSLWTGRAGANVLTF
>-|TRBJ2-1|TRBD2|TRBV9
TGTGCCAGCAGCGTGTCCCCGGGACTAGAAGGAGGTGAGCAGTTCTTC
CASSVSPGLEGGEQFF
>-|TRBJ2-2|-|TRBV5-1
TGCGCCAGCACGCTTAATCAGGTCCGCACCGGGGAGCTGTTTTTT
CASTLNQVRTGELFF
>-|TRBJ2-5|-|TRBV24-1
TGTGCCACCTGGGGCAGCCGAGGGGGTCAAGAGACCCAGTACTTC
CATWGSRGGQETQYF
>few|TRBJ2-7|TRBD1|TRBV5-1
TGCGCCAGCAGCTTGGAGGGACAGGGGGCCGTCTACGAGCAGTACTTC
CASSLEGQGAVYEQYF
>-|TRBJ2-6|TRBD1|TRBV14
TGTGCCAGCAGCCTCCGGGACAGGGGGGCTGGGGCCAACGTCCTGACTTTC
CASSLRDRGAGANVLTF
>few|TRBJ1-1|-|TRBV12-3/TRBV12-4
TGTGCCAGCAGTTCATCGAAAGGACGGATCACTGAAGCTTTCTTT
CASSSSKGRITEAFF
>-|TRBJ1-5|-|TRBV12-3/TRBV12-4
TGTGCCAGCAGTTCCTACACGAGCAATCAGCCCCAGCATTTT
CASSSYTSNQPQHF
>-|TRBJ1-4|-|TRBV9
TGTGCCAGCAGCGTAGATGGGTTCCCTAATGAAAAACTGTTTTTT
CASSVDGFPNEKLFF
>few|TRBJ2-3|-|TRBV9
TGTGCCAGCAGCGTAGATGGTAGCTATTCCTATACGCAGTATTTT
CASSVDGSYSYTQYF
>-|TRBJ2-5|TRBD2|TRBV9
TGTGCCAGCACCCTAGCGGGAGTTGGCAATGAGCAGTACTTC
CASTLAGVGNEQYF
>-|TRBJ2-5|-|TRBV12-5
TGTGCTAGTGGTTTAGGCGGAACACAAGAGACCCAGTACTTC
CASGLGGTQETQYF
>many|TRBJ2-5|-|TRBV5-1
TGCGCCAGCAGCTGGGGGACATCTCAAGAGACCCAGTACTTC
CASSWGTSQETQYF
>few|TRBJ2-7|TRBD1|TRBV2
TGTGCCAGCAAAGGACAGGGGATTCTCTACGAGCAGTACTTC
CASKGQGILYEQYF
>-|TRBJ1-6|TRBD1|TRBV9
TGTGCCAGCAGCCGGACAGGGGGGTATTCACCCCTCCACTTT
CASSRTGGYSPLHF
>many|TRBJ2-5|TRBD2|TRBV9
TGTGCCAGTACGGGAGGCGGAGAGACCCAGTACTTC
CASTGGGETQYF
>few|TRBJ2-3|-|TRBV12-3/TRBV12-4
TGTGCCACAACCGACAATGGCGCTACGCAGTATTTT
CATTDNGATQYF
>-|TRBJ2-1|-|TRBV12-3/TRBV12-4
TGTGCCAGCAGCCTTAGATGGGGAGCGGTCTCCTACAATGAGCAGTTCTTC
CASSLRWGAVSYNEQFF
>-|TRBJ1-2|TRBD1|TRBV10-3
TGTGCCATCAGTGATTGGGGACAGGGGAACGGCTACACCTTC
CAISDWGQGNGYTF
>many|TRBJ2-7|TRBD1|TRBV28
TGTGCCAGCATATACGGGACAGGCCACGAGCAGTACTTC
CASIYGTGHEQYF
>-|TRBJ2-1|TRBD2|TRBV5-1
TGCGCCAGCAGCGCGGGACTAGCGGGTACTTACTCCTACAATGAGCAGTTCTTC
CASSAGLAGTYSYNEQFF
>few|TRBJ2-1|TRBD2|TRBV15
TGTGCCACCGGGGAGGGACTAGCGGGAGCGCCCTCCTACAATGAGCAGTTCTTC
CATGEGLAGAPSYNEQFF
>few|TRBJ2-1|-|TRBV4-1
TGCGCCAGCAGTAGGGACAACTCCTACAATGAGCAGTTCTTC
CASSRDNSYNEQFF
>-|TRBJ2-7|TRBD2|TRBV5-1
TGCGCCAGCAGCTTACCCCTAGCGGGAGTTAACGAGCAGTACTTC
CASSLPLAGVNEQYF
>many|TRBJ2-7|-|TRBV7-2
TGTGCCAGCGGGGTAGCGGCCTACGAGCAGTACTTC
CASGVAAYEQYF
>-|TRBJ2-7|TRBD1|TRBV20-1
TGCAGTGCTAGCCGGACAGGTACCTACGAGCAGTACTTC
CSASRTGTYEQYF
>-|TRBJ2-7|TRBD2|TRBV5-1
TGCGCCAGTACCGCCCAAGGGACTAGCGGGAGCCACGAGCAGTACTTC
CASTAQGTSGSHEQYF
>few|TRBJ1-5|-|TRBV5-1
TGCGCCAGCAGCCGGGACGGGGACAATCAGCCCCAGCATTTT
CASSRDGDNQPQHF
>few|TRBJ2-4|TRBD1|TRBV6-5
TGTGCCAGCAGCCGGGACAGTCCTTCCAAAAACATTCAGTACTTC
CASSRDSPSKNIQYF
>-|TRBJ1-6|TRBD1|TRBV12-3/TRBV12-4
TGTGCCAGCAGCAAGGGACAGGAGAATTCACCCCTCCACTTT
CASSKGQENSPLHF
>-|TRBJ2-3|TRBD1|TRBV20-1
TGCAGTGCCCACCGGGGACAGGGATTAGATACGCAGTATTTT
CSAHRGQGLDTQYF
>-|TRBJ2-3|TRBD2|TRBV9
TGTGCCGGCAGCGTAGAGGCGGGGGTCGGCACAGATACGCAGTATTTT
CAGSVEAGVGTDTQYF
>-|TRBJ2-7|TRBD1|TRBV7-2
TGTGCCAGCAGCTCGACAGGGGCCCGCTACGAGCAGTACTTC
CASSSTGARYEQYF
>few|TRBJ1-1|-|TRBV20-1
TGCAGTGCTAGCTCTGGGGTAGGGTACACTGAAGCTTTCTTT
CSASSGVGYTEAFF
>-|TRBJ1-2|-|TRBV30
TGTGCCTGGACTTCCCACGGATGGAACTATGGCTACACCTTC
CAWTSHGWNYGYTF
>many|TRBJ2-7|-|TRBV12-3/TRBV12-4
TGTGCCAGCAGTTGGGATAACGAGCAGTACTTC
CASSWDNEQYF
>-|TRBJ1-1|-|TRBV7-9
TGTGCCAGCAGCTTAGGAAGGGATGAAGCTTTCTTT
CASSLGRDEAFF
>-|TRBJ2-7|TRBD1|TRBV11-3
TGTGCCAGCAGCTTAAAACAGGGGGAAGAATACGAGCAGTACTTC
CASSLKQGEEYEQYF
>few|TRBJ1-2|-|TRBV20-1
TGCAGTGCCCAATCGGCGGCCACAGGGAAAAGGGGCTATGGCTACACCTTC
CSAQSAATGKRGYGYTF
>few|TRBJ2-7|-|TRBV30
TGTGCCTGGAGTGGGCTAGTGGGAGGGGGCGAGCAGTACTTC
CAWSGLVGGGEQYF
>few|TRBJ1-4|-|TRBV12-3/TRBV12-4
TGTGCCAGCAGCCGACATAGGTTCAACGAAAAACTGTTTTTT
CASSRHRFNEKLFF
>-|TRBJ1-5|-|TRBV9
TGTGCCAGCAGCCCCGGGACGAGAAATCAGCCCCAGCATTTT
CASSPGTRNQPQHF
>-|TRBJ2-7|TRBD2|TRBV12-3/TRBV12-4
TGTGCCAGCAGTTTAGCGCGGCTAGCGGGAGACGAGCAGTACTTC
CASSLARLAGDEQYF
>few|TRBJ1-2|-|TRBV4-2
TGTGCCAGCAGCCAGGCACCGGGGTATGGCTACACCTTC
CASSQAPGYGYTF
>many|TRBJ2-7|TRBD2|TRBV4-1
TGCGCCAGCAGCCAACTAGCGGGGGGCCCCTACGAGCAGTACTTC
CASSQLAGGPYEQYF
>-|TRBJ2-7|TRBD2|TRBV6-5
TGTGCCAGCAGGTCGCCGGGGGGGCAGTACGAGCAGTACTTC
CASRSPGGQYEQYF
>-|TRBJ2-6|TRBD1|TRBV4-1
TGCGCCAGCAGCCATCTCGGACAGGGGGCTGGGGCCAACGTCCTGACTTTC
CASSHLGQGAGANVLTF
>-|TRBJ2-7|-|TRBV19
TGTGCCAGTAGTATCGCGAGCAGTCCCTACGAGCAGTACTTC
CASSIASSPYEQYF
>few|TRBJ2-7|TRBD2|TRBV27
TGTGCCAGCAGTATCCTAGCGGGGAACGAGCAGTACTTC
CASSILAGNEQYF
>-|TRBJ2-1|-|TRBV20-1
TGCAGTGCTAGAGTGGGCTCACTTTGGGGGCGGGTTTCCTACAATGAGCAGTTCTTC
CSARVGSLWGRVSYNEQFF
>-|TRBJ2-7|-|TRBV6-2/TRBV6-3
TGTGCCAGCATCTCGCTGGGGCGGGGCGGCTACGAGCAGTACTTC
CASISLGRGGYEQYF
>-|TRBJ1-2|-|TRBV2
TGTGCCAGCAGTGATGCTTCAGGCTCTAACTATGGCTACACCTTC
CASSDASGSNYGYTF
>many|TRBJ2-7|TRBD2|TRBV7-2
TGTGCCAGCAGCTTAGCGCTTGGGCTAGCGGTTTCTTACGAGCAGTACTTC
CASSLALGLAVSYEQYF
>-|TRBJ2-7|TRBD2|TRBV6-1
TGTGCCACCAGCACCCTAGCGGGGAGCTACGAGCAGTACTTC
CATSTLAGSYEQYF
>few|TRBJ1-5|-|TRBV4-1
TGCGCCAGCAGCCCACTTGGTGGGGTGGAGCCCCAGCATTTT
CASSPLGGVEPQHF